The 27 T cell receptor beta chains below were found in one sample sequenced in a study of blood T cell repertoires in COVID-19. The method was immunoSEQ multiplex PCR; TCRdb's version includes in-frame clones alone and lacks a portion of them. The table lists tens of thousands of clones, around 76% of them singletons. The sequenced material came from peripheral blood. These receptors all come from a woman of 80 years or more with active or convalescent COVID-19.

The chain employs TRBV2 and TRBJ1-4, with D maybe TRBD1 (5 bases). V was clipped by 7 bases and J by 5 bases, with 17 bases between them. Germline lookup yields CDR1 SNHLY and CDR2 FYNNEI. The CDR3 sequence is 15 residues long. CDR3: CASKGTGGGNEKLFF. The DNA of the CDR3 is TGTGCCAGCAAGGGAACTGGCGGGGGGAATGAAAAACTGTTTTTT.

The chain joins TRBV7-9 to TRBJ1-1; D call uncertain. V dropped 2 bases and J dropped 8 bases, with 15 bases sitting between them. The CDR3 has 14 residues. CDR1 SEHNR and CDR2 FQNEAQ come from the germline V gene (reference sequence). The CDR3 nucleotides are TGTGCCAGCAGCTTATTATCAGCGGCGGGGGAAGCTTTCTTT. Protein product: CASSLLSAAGEAFF.

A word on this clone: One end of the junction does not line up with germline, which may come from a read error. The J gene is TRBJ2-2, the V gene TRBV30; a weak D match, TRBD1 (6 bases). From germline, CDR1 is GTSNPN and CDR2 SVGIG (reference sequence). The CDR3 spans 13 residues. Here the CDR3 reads CARSQGRVGELFF. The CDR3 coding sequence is TGTGCCCGGAGCCAGGGGCGGGTCGGGGAGCTGTTTTTT.

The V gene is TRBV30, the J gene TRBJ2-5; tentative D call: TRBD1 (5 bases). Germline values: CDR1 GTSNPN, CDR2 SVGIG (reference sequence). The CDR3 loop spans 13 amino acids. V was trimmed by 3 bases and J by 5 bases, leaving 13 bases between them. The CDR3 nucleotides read TGTGCCTGGAGCCCCAGGGCCCGTGAGACCCAGTACTTC. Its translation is CAWSPRARETQYF.

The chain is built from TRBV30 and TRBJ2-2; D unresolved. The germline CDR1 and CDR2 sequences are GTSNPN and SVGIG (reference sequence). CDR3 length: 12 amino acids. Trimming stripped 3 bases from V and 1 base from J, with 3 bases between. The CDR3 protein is CAWSQNTGELFF. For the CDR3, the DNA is TGTGCCTGGAGCCAGAACACCGGGGAGCTGTTTTTT.

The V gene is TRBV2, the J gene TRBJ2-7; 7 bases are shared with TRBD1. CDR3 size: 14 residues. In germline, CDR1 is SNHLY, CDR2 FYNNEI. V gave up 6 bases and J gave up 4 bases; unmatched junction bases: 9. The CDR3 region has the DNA TGTGCCAGCAGCTCGGGACAGACAATTTACGAGCAGTACTTC. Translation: CASSSGQTIYEQYF. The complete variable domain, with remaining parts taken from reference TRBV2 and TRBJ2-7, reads EPEVTQTPSHQVTQMGQEVILRCVPISNHLYFYWYRQILGQKVEFLVSFYNNEISEKSEIFDDQFSVERPDGSNFTLKIRSTKLEDSAMYFCASSSGQTIYEQYFGPGTRLTVT.

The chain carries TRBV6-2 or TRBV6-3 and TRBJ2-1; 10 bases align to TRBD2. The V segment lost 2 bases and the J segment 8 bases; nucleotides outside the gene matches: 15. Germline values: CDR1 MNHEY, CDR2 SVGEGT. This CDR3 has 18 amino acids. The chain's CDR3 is CASSYRLAGDASKDEQFF. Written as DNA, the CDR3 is TGTGCCAGCAGTTACCGGCTAGCGGGGGATGCCTCTAAGGATGAGCAGTTCTTC.

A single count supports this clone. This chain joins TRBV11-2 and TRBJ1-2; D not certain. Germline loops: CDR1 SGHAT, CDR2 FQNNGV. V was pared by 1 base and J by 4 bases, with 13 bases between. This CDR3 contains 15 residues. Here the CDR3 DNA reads TGTGCCAGCAGCTTAGCCCCGGATAGGAGCTATGGCTACACCTTC. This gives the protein CASSLAPDRSYGYTF.

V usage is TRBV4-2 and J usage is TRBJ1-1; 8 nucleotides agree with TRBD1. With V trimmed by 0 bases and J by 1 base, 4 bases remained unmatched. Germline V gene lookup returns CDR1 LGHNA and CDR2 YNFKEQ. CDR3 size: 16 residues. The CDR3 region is CASSQETGTGNTEAFF. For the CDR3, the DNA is TGTGCCAGCAGCCAAGAAACCGGGACAGGGAACACTGAAGCTTTCTTT.

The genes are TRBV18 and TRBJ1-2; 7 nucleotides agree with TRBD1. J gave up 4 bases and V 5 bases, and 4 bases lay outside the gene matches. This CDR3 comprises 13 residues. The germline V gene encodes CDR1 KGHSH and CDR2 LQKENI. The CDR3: CASSADRRYGYTF. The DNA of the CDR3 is TGTGCCAGCTCAGCGGACAGGCGCTATGGCTACACCTTC.

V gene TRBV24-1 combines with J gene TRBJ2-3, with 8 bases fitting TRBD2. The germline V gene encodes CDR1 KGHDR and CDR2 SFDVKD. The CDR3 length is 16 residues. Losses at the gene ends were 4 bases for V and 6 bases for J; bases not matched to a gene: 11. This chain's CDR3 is CATSERLAGPWDTQYF. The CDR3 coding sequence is TGTGCCACCAGTGAGCGGCTAGCGGGCCCATGGGATACGCAGTATTTT.

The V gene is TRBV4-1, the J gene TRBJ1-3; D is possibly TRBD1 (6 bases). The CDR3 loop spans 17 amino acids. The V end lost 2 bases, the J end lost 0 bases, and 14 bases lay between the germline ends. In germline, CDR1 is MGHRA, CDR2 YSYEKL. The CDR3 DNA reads TGCGCCAGCAGCCAATTGGGACGACAGGTCTCTGGAAACACCATATATTTT. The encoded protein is CASSQLGRQVSGNTIYF.

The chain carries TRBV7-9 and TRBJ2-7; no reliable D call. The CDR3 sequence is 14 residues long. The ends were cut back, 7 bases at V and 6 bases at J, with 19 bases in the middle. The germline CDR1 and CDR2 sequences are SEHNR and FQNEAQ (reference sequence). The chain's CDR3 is CASTLKTLGSEQYF. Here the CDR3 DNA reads TGTGCCAGCACCCTCAAGACACTTGGCTCCGAGCAGTACTTC.

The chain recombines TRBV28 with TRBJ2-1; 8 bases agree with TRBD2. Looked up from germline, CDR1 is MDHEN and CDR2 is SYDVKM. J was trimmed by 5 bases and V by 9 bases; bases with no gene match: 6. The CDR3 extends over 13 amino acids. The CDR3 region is CASFSGENNEQFF. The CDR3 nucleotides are TGTGCCAGTTTTAGCGGGGAAAACAATGAGCAGTTCTTC.

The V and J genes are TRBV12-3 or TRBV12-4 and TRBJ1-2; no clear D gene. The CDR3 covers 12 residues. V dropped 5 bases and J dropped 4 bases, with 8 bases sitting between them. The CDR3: CASSPHTYGYTF. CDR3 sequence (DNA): TGTGCCAGCAGTCCACACACCTATGGCTACACCTTC.

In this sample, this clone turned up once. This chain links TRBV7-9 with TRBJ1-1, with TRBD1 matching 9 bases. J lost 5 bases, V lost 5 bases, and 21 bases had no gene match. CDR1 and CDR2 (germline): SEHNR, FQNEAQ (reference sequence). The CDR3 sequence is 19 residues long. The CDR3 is CASSPSWFSTGGGETEAFF. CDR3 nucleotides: TGTGCCAGCAGCCCCTCATGGTTCTCGACAGGGGGTGGCGAAACTGAAGCTTTCTTT.

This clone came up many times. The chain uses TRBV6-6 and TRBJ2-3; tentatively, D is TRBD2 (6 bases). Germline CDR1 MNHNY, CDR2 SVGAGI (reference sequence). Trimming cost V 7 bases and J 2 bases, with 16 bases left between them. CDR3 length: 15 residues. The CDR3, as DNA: TGTGCCAGCATTCGACGGGGGAGCACCACAGATACGCAGTATTTT. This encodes CASIRRGSTTDTQYF.

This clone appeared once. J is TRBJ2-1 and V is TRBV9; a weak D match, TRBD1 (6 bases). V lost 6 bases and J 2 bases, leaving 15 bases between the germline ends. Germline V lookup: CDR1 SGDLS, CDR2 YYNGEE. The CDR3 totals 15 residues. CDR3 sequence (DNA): TGTGCCAGCACCCCAAAGGGGGTACCCTACAATGAGCAGTTCTTC. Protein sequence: CASTPKGVPYNEQFF.

For the CDR3, the DNA is TGTGCCAGCAGCTCCCAGCGGATCAACACCGGGGAGCTGTTTTTT. It encodes CASSSQRINTGELFF. The chain links TRBV11-2 to TRBJ2-2; possible D gene TRBD2, 5 bases. Germline values: CDR1 SGHAT, CDR2 FQNNGV. The CDR3 extends over 15 amino acids. V dropped 4 bases and J dropped 2 bases, with 11 bases sitting between them.

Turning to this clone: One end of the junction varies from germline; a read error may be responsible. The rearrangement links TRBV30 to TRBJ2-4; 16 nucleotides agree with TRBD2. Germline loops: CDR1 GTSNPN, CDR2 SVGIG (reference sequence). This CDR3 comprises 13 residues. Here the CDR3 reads CAWIGTSGGASHF. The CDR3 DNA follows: TGTGCCTGGATAGGGACTAGCGGGGGGGCGTCCCACTTC.

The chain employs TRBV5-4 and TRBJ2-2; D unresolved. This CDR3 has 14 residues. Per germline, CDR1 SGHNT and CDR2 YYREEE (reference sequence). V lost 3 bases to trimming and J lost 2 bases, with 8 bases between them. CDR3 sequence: CASSSSTNTGELFF. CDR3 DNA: TGTGCCAGCAGCTCCTCCACAAACACCGGGGAGCTGTTTTTT.

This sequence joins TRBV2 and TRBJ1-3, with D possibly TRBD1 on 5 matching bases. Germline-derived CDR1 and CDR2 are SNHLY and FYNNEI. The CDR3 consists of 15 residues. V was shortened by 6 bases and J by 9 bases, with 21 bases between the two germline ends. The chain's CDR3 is CASRGLRASGGTIYF. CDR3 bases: TGTGCCAGCAGGGGACTGAGAGCCTCCGGGGGCACCATATATTTT. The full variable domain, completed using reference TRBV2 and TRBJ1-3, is EPEVTQTPSHQVTQMGQEVILRCVPISNHLYFYWYRQILGQKVEFLVSFYNNEISEKSEIFDDQFSVERPDGSNFTLKIRSTKLEDSAMYFCASRGLRASGGTIYFGEGSWLTVV.

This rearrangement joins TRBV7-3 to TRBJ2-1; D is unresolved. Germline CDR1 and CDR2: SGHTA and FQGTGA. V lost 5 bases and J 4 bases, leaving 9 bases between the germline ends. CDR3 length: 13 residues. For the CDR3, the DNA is TGTGCCAGCAGCCCCAACGGTTACAATGAGCAGTTCTTC. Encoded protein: CASSPNGYNEQFF.

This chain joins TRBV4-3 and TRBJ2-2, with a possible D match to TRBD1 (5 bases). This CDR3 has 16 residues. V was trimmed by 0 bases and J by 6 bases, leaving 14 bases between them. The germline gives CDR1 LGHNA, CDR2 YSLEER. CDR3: CASSQEFGRASGELFF. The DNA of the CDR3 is TGCGCCAGCAGCCAAGAATTTGGCAGGGCATCCGGGGAGCTGTTTTTT.

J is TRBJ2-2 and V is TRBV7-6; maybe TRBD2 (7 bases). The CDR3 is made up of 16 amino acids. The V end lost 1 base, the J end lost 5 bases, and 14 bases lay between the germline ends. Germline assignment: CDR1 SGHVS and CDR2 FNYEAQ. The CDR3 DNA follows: TGTGCCAGCAGCTTAGTGACGGGGGGCGAAACCGGGGAGCTGTTTTTT. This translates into CASSLVTGGETGELFF. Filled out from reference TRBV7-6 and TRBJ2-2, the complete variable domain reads GAGVSQSPRYKVTKRGQDVALRCDPISGHVSLYWYRQALGQGPEFLTYFNYEAQQDKSGLPNDRFSAERPEGSISTLTIQRTEQRDSAMYRCASSLVTGGETGELFFGEGSRLTVL.

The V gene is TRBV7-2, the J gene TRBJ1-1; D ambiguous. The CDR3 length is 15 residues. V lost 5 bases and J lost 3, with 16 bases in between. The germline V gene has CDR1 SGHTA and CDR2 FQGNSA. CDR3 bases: TGTGCCAGCAGCCCGTCGGGAGTACAGCACACTGAAGCTTTCTTT. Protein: CASSPSGVQHTEAFF.

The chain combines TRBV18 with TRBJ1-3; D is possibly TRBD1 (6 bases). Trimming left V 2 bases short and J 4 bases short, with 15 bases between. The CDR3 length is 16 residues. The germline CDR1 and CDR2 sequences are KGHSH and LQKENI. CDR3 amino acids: CASSPDPPGEGNTIYF. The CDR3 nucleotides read TGTGCCAGCTCACCAGATCCCCCAGGGGAGGGAAACACCATATATTTT. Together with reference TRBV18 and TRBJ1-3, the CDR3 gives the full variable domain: NAGVMQNPRHLVRRRGQEARLRCSPMKGHSHVYWYRQLPEEGLKFMVYLQKENIIDESGMPKERFSAEFPKEGPSILRIQQVVRGDSAAYFCASSPDPPGEGNTIYFGEGSWLTVV.